A selection of T cell receptor beta chains follows, all from one sample in a study of CD8 T cells in Susac syndrome. In TCRdb, the immunoSEQ multiplex PCR reads were re-called with MiXCR into one record per CDR3 protein. Counted here are fewer than 150,000 distinct CDR3 sequences, about 90% occurring once; the ten biggest clones make up 0.2% to 0.25%. The sequenced material came from CD8+ T cells from PBMCs. The origin of the receptors is a human donor with multiple sclerosis. The CDR3 runs from the conserved cysteine through the conserved F or W. D genes are given only for firm matches. Clone size, where shown, is once, few, many, or a class for clones that have expanded.

D: TRBD1
J: TRBJ1-2
size: once
V: TRBV29-1
CDR3: CSVNDRGDYGYTF
DNA: TGCAGCGTTAACGACAGGGGAGACTATGGCTACACCTTC

D: .
J: TRBJ1-1
size: .
V: TRBV29-1
CDR3: CSVEQENTEAFF
DNA: TGCAGCGTTGAACAGGAGAACACTGAAGCTTTCTTT

D: .
J: TRBJ1-1
size: .
V: TRBV3-1
CDR3: CASSPYRDTEAFF
DNA: TGTGCCAGCAGCCCCTACAGGGACACTGAAGCTTTCTTT

D: .
J: TRBJ2-5
size: .
V: TRBV6-5
CDR3: CASSYFTGSGETQYF
DNA: TGTGCCAGCAGTTACTTCACAGGATCGGGAGAGACCCAGTACTTC

D: .
J: TRBJ1-1
size: .
V: TRBV30
CDR3: CAWTETIPEAFF
DNA: TGTGCCTGGACGGAAACCATACCTGAAGCTTTCTTT

D: .
J: TRBJ1-4
size: .
V: TRBV7-8
CDR3: CASSTNEKLFF
DNA: TGTGCCAGCAGCACAAATGAAAAACTGTTTTTT

D: TRBD1
J: TRBJ2-7
size: .
V: TRBV7-9
CDR3: CASSSWTGGSYEQYF
DNA: TGTGCCAGCAGCTCCTGGACAGGGGGATCCTACGAGCAGTACTTC

D: .
J: TRBJ1-1
size: .
V: TRBV9
CDR3: CASSAGGKNTEAFF
DNA: TGTGCCAGCAGCGCAGGAGGGAAGAACACTGAAGCTTTCTTT

D: .
J: TRBJ2-7
size: once
V: TRBV27
CDR3: CASSFQSTSYEQYF
DNA: TGTGCCAGCAGTTTCCAATCAACATCCTACGAGCAGTACTTC

D: TRBD2
J: TRBJ2-7
size: .
V: TRBV7-9
CDR3: CASSPGTSGEYEQYF
DNA: TGTGCCAGCAGTCCCGGGACTAGCGGAGAATACGAGCAGTACTTC

D: .
J: TRBJ2-1
size: once
V: TRBV2
CDR3: CASTAATYNEQFF
DNA: TGTGCCAGCACGGCTGCGACTTACAATGAGCAGTTCTTC

D: TRBD2
J: TRBJ2-1
size: once
V: TRBV30
CDR3: CAWRLAGGHNEQFF
DNA: TGTGCCTGGAGACTAGCGGGAGGGCACAATGAGCAGTTCTTC

D: TRBD1
J: TRBJ2-5
size: .
V: TRBV7-9
CDR3: CASSLVGTGWETQYF
DNA: TGTGCCAGCAGCTTAGTCGGGACAGGGTGGGAGACCCAGTACTTC

D: .
J: TRBJ1-3
size: once
V: TRBV27
CDR3: CASSPLGEPGNTIYF
DNA: TGTGCCAGCAGCCCCTTGGGGGAGCCTGGAAACACCATATATTTT

D: .
J: TRBJ1-1
size: .
V: TRBV12-3/TRBV12-4
CDR3: CASSLVGEAFF
DNA: TGTGCCAGCAGTTTAGTTGGAGAAGCTTTCTTT

D: .
J: TRBJ2-5
size: .
V: TRBV12-3/TRBV12-4
CDR3: CASTAGLQETQYF
DNA: TGTGCCAGCACCGCGGGACTCCAAGAGACCCAGTACTTC

D: .
J: TRBJ2-1
size: once
V: TRBV5-8
CDR3: CASSLLIGVYGDEQFF
DNA: TGTGCCAGCAGCTTGCTGATTGGGGTCTACGGCGATGAGCAGTTCTTC

D: .
J: TRBJ1-1
size: .
V: TRBV4-1
CDR3: CASSQVSENTEAFF
DNA: TGCGCCAGCAGCCAAGTTTCCGAGAACACTGAAGCTTTCTTT

D: .
J: TRBJ1-1
size: .
V: TRBV7-9
CDR3: CASSLVLLNTEAFF
DNA: TGTGCCAGCAGCTTAGTCCTGCTGAACACTGAAGCTTTCTTT

D: TRBD1
J: TRBJ1-2
size: .
V: TRBV20-1
CDR3: CSAPLPAGQGAGGYTF
DNA: TGCAGTGCACCGTTACCTGCGGGACAGGGGGCTGGAGGCTACACCTTC

D: .
J: TRBJ2-4
size: .
V: TRBV23-1
CDR3: CASSQSKFLAKNIQYF
DNA: TGCGCCAGCAGTCAATCTAAGTTCCTAGCCAAAAACATTCAGTACTTC

D: .
J: TRBJ2-7
size: few
V: TRBV7-9
CDR3: CASSLAGKAYEQYF
DNA: TGTGCCAGCAGCTTAGCGGGGAAAGCCTACGAGCAGTACTTC

D: TRBD1
J: TRBJ1-1
size: .
V: TRBV9
CDR3: CASGRAGGTPEAFF
DNA: TGTGCCAGCGGCAGAGCAGGGGGCACTCCTGAAGCTTTCTTT

D: .
J: TRBJ2-7
size: once
V: TRBV7-8
CDR3: CASSQTFEQYF
DNA: TGTGCCAGCAGCCAGACTTTCGAGCAGTACTTC

D: TRBD2
J: TRBJ2-2
size: .
V: TRBV5-1
CDR3: CASSPTLAGVNTGELFF
DNA: TGCGCCAGCAGCCCCACCCTAGCGGGAGTTAACACCGGGGAGCTGTTTTTT

D: .
J: TRBJ2-1
size: .
V: TRBV20-1
CDR3: CSAPWGGNEQFF
DNA: TGCAGTGCCCCCTGGGGCGGAAATGAGCAGTTCTTC

D: .
J: TRBJ1-1
size: .
V: TRBV20-1
CDR3: CSAPPEGSTEVFF
DNA: TGCAGTGCTCCCCCCGAGGGGAGCACTGAAGTTTTCTTT

D: TRBD1
J: TRBJ2-5
size: .
V: TRBV11-2
CDR3: CASRPTGGETQYF
DNA: TGTGCCAGCAGACCGACAGGGGGGGAGACCCAGTACTTC

D: .
J: TRBJ2-7
size: .
V: TRBV10-2
CDR3: CASWGQGYEQYF
DNA: TGCGCCAGCTGGGGGCAGGGCTACGAGCAGTACTTC

D: TRBD2
J: TRBJ2-7
size: .
V: TRBV19
CDR3: CASALADEQYF
DNA: TGTGCCAGTGCACTAGCGGACGAGCAGTACTTC

D: .
J: TRBJ1-1
size: .
V: TRBV29-1
CDR3: CSVEEGPEAFF
DNA: TGCAGCGTTGAAGAGGGCCCTGAAGCTTTCTTT

D: TRBD2
J: TRBJ2-7
size: .
V: TRBV7-6
CDR3: CASSFSSGFYEQYF
DNA: TGTGCCAGCAGCTTTTCTAGCGGGTTTTACGAGCAGTACTTC

D: .
J: TRBJ1-2
size: .
V: TRBV7-9
CDR3: CASSSGTVF
DNA: TGTGCCAGCAGCTCCGGGACCGTCTTC

D: .
J: TRBJ2-1
size: .
V: TRBV13
CDR3: CASSYRGTLNEQFF
DNA: TGTGCCAGCAGCTACCGGGGTACGCTCAATGAGCAGTTCTTC

D: .
J: TRBJ1-1
size: .
V: TRBV7-6
CDR3: CASSLDTGRDTEAFF
DNA: TGTGCCAGCAGCTTAGACACGGGTAGGGACACTGAAGCTTTCTTT

D: TRBD2
J: TRBJ2-7
size: .
V: TRBV29-1
CDR3: CSVEGLSGRNSYEQYF
DNA: TGCAGCGTTGAGGGTCTTAGCGGGAGAAACTCCTACGAGCAGTACTTC

D: TRBD2
J: TRBJ2-7
size: .
V: TRBV4-1
CDR3: CASSQEIPSGESHEQYF
DNA: TGCGCCAGCAGCCAAGAGATTCCTAGCGGGGAGTCCCACGAGCAGTACTTC

D: .
J: TRBJ1-5
size: .
V: TRBV15
CDR3: CATSRGGVNQPQHF
DNA: TGTGCCACCAGCAGAGGAGGGGTCAATCAGCCCCAGCATTTT

D: TRBD1
J: TRBJ1-2
size: .
V: TRBV27
CDR3: CASSATGVDGYTF
DNA: TGTGCCAGCAGTGCGACAGGGGTGGATGGCTACACCTTC

D: TRBD1
J: TRBJ2-7
size: .
V: TRBV12-3/TRBV12-4
CDR3: CASSLAGQGSYEQYF
DNA: TGTGCCAGCAGTTTAGCGGGACAGGGGTCCTACGAGCAGTACTTC